The present T cell receptor (beta chain) was sequenced within a study of shared clonotypes between healthy human individuals. Looking at the study overall: CD4 naive and memory got three plates each, CD8 naive two, CD8 memory one. Study conclusions and caveats: Some naive CD4 clonotypes, roughly 4.5%, turned up in common across a handful of donors. Tissues were not sampled, only blood, and their repertoires likely differ.

Germline lookup yields CDR1 KGHSH and CDR2 LQKENI. V was clipped by 3 bases and J by 1 base; unmatched bases: 3. CDR3 length: 15 residues. Among the donors, all were Caucasian adults who lived in Nashville, Tennessee. To note about this clone: Its antigen remains unidentified.

Profiling relied on immunoSEQ multiplex PCR, and the TCRdb table lists in-frame clones only, not all of them. The sample lists under 650,000 clones, less than 96% occurring once. The chain joins TRBV18 to TRBJ1-1, with 9 bases fitting TRBD1. Sequencing was carried out using naive CD4+ T cells sorted from blood. Stated subset: CD45RA+ positively selected. The sequence was obtained from a woman aged 30 to 39 in good health. CDR3 nucleotide sequence: TGTGCCAGCTCACCCGCGGGACAGGGGAACACTGAAGCTTTCTTT. Translation gives CASSPAGQGNTEAFF.